Following are 25 T cell receptor beta chains from one sample sequenced in a study of Ad26.COV2.S vaccination and SARS-CoV-2 variants. Assay: immunoSEQ multiplex PCR; the TCRdb copy retains only in-frame clones and omits some. Here the sample spans 320,000 or so clones, about 90% being singletons. The treatment is: about 20 received Ad26.COV2.S at low or high dose, single or two shots; about 5 received placebo; per-sample allocation not given. After the first vaccine or placebo injection, samples were drawn on day 63. The sequenced sample was peripheral blood, obtained in a trial of Ad26.COV2.S vaccine versus placebo. These receptor sequences come from a person aged 18 to 59 who received the Ad26.COV2.S COVID-19 vaccine or a placebo.

The V call is TRBV4-1, the J call TRBJ1-1, with D perhaps matching TRBD1 (6 bases). Germline V gene lookup returns CDR1 MGHRA and CDR2 YSYEKL. The V and J ends lost 7 bases and 0 bases respectively, with 12 bases between them. CDR3 length: 14 residues. The CDR3 nucleotides read TGCGCCAGCACCCCGGACAGACTGAACACTGAAGCTTTCTTT. This gives the protein CASTPDRLNTEAFF.

This sequence joins TRBV7-9 and TRBJ1-1; no clear D. Germline lookup yields CDR1 SEHNR and CDR2 FQNEAQ (reference sequence). V lost 0 bases, J lost 4 bases, and 12 bases lay in between. The CDR3 runs 15 residues. In DNA, the CDR3 is TGTGCCAGCAGCTTAGCTTTTGGTGGTGGCACTGAAGCTTTCTTT. As protein: CASSLAFGGGTEAFF.

The chain links TRBV21-1 to TRBJ2-5. TRBV21-1 is flagged as a pseudogene. This CDR3 spans 14 amino acids. This chain's CDR3 is CASSKVHGGKTQYF. Here the CDR3 DNA reads TGTGCCAGCAGCAAAGTCCATGGGGGAAAGACCCAGTACTTC.

The chain recombines TRBV7-2 with TRBJ1-1; D ambiguous. This CDR3 is 16 amino acids long. The V end was cut by 5 bases, the J end by 4 bases, with 20 bases between. Germline V gene data show CDR1 as SGHTA and CDR2 as FQGNSA. CDR3 coding DNA: TGTGCCAGCAGCACTCTAGACTTGACGTCGAGCACTGAAGCTTTCTTT. Translation gives CASSTLDLTSSTEAFF. The entire variable domain, with the rest obtained from reference TRBV7-2 and TRBJ1-1, is as follows: GAGVSQSPSNKVTEKGKDVELRCDPISGHTALYWYRQSLGQGLEFLIYFQGNSAPDKSGLPSDRFSAERTGGSVSTLTIQRTQQEDSAVYLCASSTLDLTSSTEAFFGQGTRLTVV.

This chain connects TRBV11-2 to TRBJ2-1; weak D call: TRBD2 (5 bases). This CDR3 spans 15 amino acids. Germline values: CDR1 SGHAT, CDR2 FQNNGV. The germline V and J ends were trimmed by 4 bases and 4 bases, with 14 bases remaining between them. DNA for the CDR3: TGTGCCAGCAGCTCCCGGGTAGCGTTTTACAATGAGCAGTTCTTC. Amino acids: CASSSRVAFYNEQFF.

The rearrangement joins TRBV7-9 to TRBJ1-2, with 9 bases aligning to TRBD1. V shed 5 bases, J shed 1 base, and the junction held 17 bases outside the gene matches. This CDR3 is 19 amino acids long. In germline, CDR1 is SEHNR, CDR2 FQNEAQ (reference sequence). The CDR3: CASSAQKTGQGTRNYGYTF. CDR3 nucleotide sequence: TGTGCCAGCAGCGCACAAAAGACGGGACAGGGTACGCGTAACTATGGCTACACCTTC.

The genes are TRBV29-1 and TRBJ1-2, with D possibly matching TRBD1 (6 bases). V shed 8 bases and J shed 0 bases, with 10 bases lying between them. Germline values: CDR1 SQVTM, CDR2 ANQGSEA. The length of the CDR3 is 12 residues. CDR3 sequence (DNA): TGCAGCTTAAGGGGGGCTAACTATGGCTACACCTTC. As protein: CSLRGANYGYTF.

The chain couples TRBV7-8 to TRBJ2-3; the D is unclear. Germline CDR1 and CDR2: SGHVS and FQNEAQ. With 2 bases removed from V and 2 bases from J, the gap between germline ends came to 8 bases. The CDR3 spans 14 residues. Written as DNA, the CDR3 is TGTGCCAGCAGCTTAACCAGCATCACAGATACGCAGTATTTT. It translates to CASSLTSITDTQYF.

This chain connects TRBV6-5 to TRBJ2-7, with a possible D match to TRBD2 (6 bases). The V end lost 7 bases, the J end lost 3 bases, and 16 bases lay between the germline ends. This CDR3 has 14 amino acids. The germline CDR1 and CDR2 sequences are MNHEY and SVGAGI. CDR3 sequence: CASTLEGGGYEQYF. CDR3 in DNA: TGTGCCAGCACCCTTGAGGGAGGAGGCTACGAGCAGTACTTC.

The genes are TRBV6-5 and TRBJ1-3, with D possibly TRBD1 on 5 matching bases. From germline, CDR1 is MNHEY and CDR2 SVGAGI. V was cut by 5 bases and J by 0 bases, with 11 bases left in between. This CDR3 has 15 residues. CDR3 sequence: CASSIDSFSGNTIYF. CDR3 DNA: TGTGCCAGCAGTATAGACAGCTTCTCTGGAAACACCATATATTTT.

This chain joins TRBV6-2 or TRBV6-3 and TRBJ2-7; D perhaps matches TRBD1 (5 bases). Germline values: CDR1 MNHEY, CDR2 SVGEGT. The CDR3 has 16 amino acids. Trimming removed 6 bases at V and 4 bases at J, with 22 bases between. CDR3 sequence (DNA): TGTGCCAGCAGCCCTCTGCGGTTGGCAGGGCTTTACGAGCAGTACGTC. It specifies CASSPLRLAGLYEQYV.

V gene TRBV5-1 combines with J gene TRBJ2-5; 11 bases match TRBD2. After removal of 3 bases from V and 5 bases from J, the junction contained 9 bases not matched to a gene. This CDR3 spans 16 amino acids. The V gene's germline CDR1 is SGHRS and CDR2 YFSETQ. In nucleotides, the CDR3 is TGCGCCAGCAGCTCTATGACTAGCGGGGTGGGGGAGACCCAGTACTTC. Its translation: CASSSMTSGVGETQYF.

The chain uses TRBV7-9 and TRBJ2-5; 10 positions match TRBD1. Germline CDR1 reads SEHNR; CDR2 reads FQNEAQ (reference sequence). The CDR3 covers 16 residues. J was trimmed by 5 bases and V by 4 bases; bases with no gene match: 10. The CDR3: CASSSGDRGDRETQYF. The CDR3 DNA reads as TGTGCCAGCAGCTCCGGGGACAGGGGTGATCGTGAGACCCAGTACTTC.

This sequence joins TRBV24-1 and TRBJ1-2; D ambiguous. Germline V CDR1 and CDR2: KGHDR, SFDVKD. V gave up 4 bases and J gave up 0 bases, with 8 bases separating them. The CDR3 contains 14 residues. The CDR3 loop reads CATSDPGTNYGYTF. The CDR3 region has the DNA TGTGCCACCAGTGACCCTGGGACTAACTATGGCTACACCTTC.

The V and J genes are TRBV6-2 or TRBV6-3 and TRBJ2-3; 9 positions agree with TRBD2. The V gene's germline CDR1 is MNHEY and CDR2 SVGEGT. The CDR3 totals 15 residues. The V and J ends lost 5 bases and 7 bases, in that order; junction bases with no gene match: 10. The CDR3 reads CASSPGLAGMNTQYF. Written as DNA, the CDR3 is TGTGCCAGCAGTCCCGGGCTAGCGGGAATGAATACGCAGTATTTT.

The rearrangement links TRBV11-3 to TRBJ2-2, with 8 bases identical to TRBD2. J lost 7 bases, V lost 2 bases, and 9 bases had no gene match. CDR3 length equals 16 residues. Germline V lookup: CDR1 SGHNT, CDR2 YENEEA. CDR3 sequence: CASSLRSSGSGGELFF. As DNA, the CDR3 is TGTGCCAGCAGCTTAAGGTCCAGCGGGAGCGGCGGGGAGCTGTTTTTT.

The rearrangement links TRBV11-2 to TRBJ2-7; no clear D gene. Germline CDR1 SGHAT, CDR2 FQNNGV. The CDR3 is made up of 15 amino acids. Trimming left V 2 bases short and J 0 bases short, with 11 bases between. The CDR3 reads CASSLWESGSYEQYF. The CDR3 nucleotides are TGTGCCAGCAGCTTATGGGAATCTGGCTCCTACGAGCAGTACTTC.

The V call is TRBV30, the J call TRBJ2-1; 12 bases are shared with TRBD2. The junction had 7 bases not matched to a gene; V was cut back by 8 bases and J by 5 bases. From germline, CDR1 is GTSNPN and CDR2 SVGIG (reference sequence). This CDR3 is 14 amino acids long. The DNA for the CDR3 is TGTGCCCGGGAGCTAGCGGGAGGGCACAATGAGCAGTTCTTC. It specifies CARELAGGHNEQFF.

The DNA for the CDR3 is TGCGCCAGCAGCCAAGGCCCCAATCGGACACCGAACACTGAAGCTTTCTTT. Protein sequence: CASSQGPNRTPNTEAFF. V and J are TRBV4-3 and TRBJ1-1, with D perhaps TRBD1 (5 bases). V was shortened by 1 base and J by 1 base, with 16 bases between the two germline ends. The CDR3 has 17 residues. The V gene's germline CDR1 is LGHNA and CDR2 YSLEER.

The chain carries TRBV6-5 and TRBJ2-2, with a tentative D call TRBD1 (6 bases). This CDR3 has 16 amino acids. CDR1 MNHEY and CDR2 SVGAGI come from the germline V gene. V lost 1 base to trimming and J lost 3 bases, with 12 bases between them. The CDR3 nucleotides are TGTGCCAGCAGTTACTTGCCACAGGGTTACACCGGGGAGCTGTTTTTT. Amino acids: CASSYLPQGYTGELFF.

The chain uses TRBV9 and TRBJ1-5; D is uncertain. Germline lookup yields CDR1 SGDLS and CDR2 YYNGEE. The V gene lost 0 bases and the J gene lost 6 bases, with 10 bases spanning the gap. This CDR3 contains 14 residues. The CDR3 coding sequence is TGTGCCAGCAGCGTAGAGGACGAGGCTCAGCCCCAGCATTTT. Translation gives CASSVEDEAQPQHF.

The V call is TRBV7-9, the J call TRBJ2-5; D call uncertain. Trimming stripped 5 bases from V and 0 bases from J, with 7 bases between. The CDR3 extends over 13 amino acids. CDR1 is SEHNR and CDR2 is FQNEAQ in the germline V gene (reference sequence). This CDR3 is CASSPSYQETQYF. Here the CDR3 DNA reads TGTGCCAGCAGCCCCTCATACCAAGAGACCCAGTACTTC.

The chain uses TRBV12-3 or TRBV12-4 and TRBJ1-2, with a possible D match to TRBD1 (5 bases). This CDR3 region has 13 residues. The V end was cut by 8 bases, the J end by 1 base, with 11 bases between. The CDR3 protein is CASGQGVNYGYTF. The DNA for the CDR3 is TGTGCCAGCGGGCAAGGGGTTAACTATGGCTACACCTTC.

The genes are TRBV4-3 and TRBJ2-3; TRBD2 aligns across 10 bases. Unmatched junction bases numbered 4, after V lost 5 bases and J lost 5 bases. The CDR3 has 14 residues. From germline, CDR1 is LGHNA and CDR2 YSLEER. In DNA, the CDR3 is TGCGCCAGCAGCTCGGGACTAGCGAGAGATACGCAGTATTTT. It specifies CASSSGLARDTQYF.

This chain joins TRBV4-3 and TRBJ2-2; D not resolved. CDR1 LGHNA and CDR2 YSLEER come from the germline V gene. The CDR3 sequence is 15 residues long. V lost 0 bases and J lost 4, with 9 bases in between. The CDR3 protein is CASSQETAITGELFF. DNA for the CDR3: TGCGCCAGCAGCCAAGAAACAGCCATCACCGGGGAGCTGTTTTTT.